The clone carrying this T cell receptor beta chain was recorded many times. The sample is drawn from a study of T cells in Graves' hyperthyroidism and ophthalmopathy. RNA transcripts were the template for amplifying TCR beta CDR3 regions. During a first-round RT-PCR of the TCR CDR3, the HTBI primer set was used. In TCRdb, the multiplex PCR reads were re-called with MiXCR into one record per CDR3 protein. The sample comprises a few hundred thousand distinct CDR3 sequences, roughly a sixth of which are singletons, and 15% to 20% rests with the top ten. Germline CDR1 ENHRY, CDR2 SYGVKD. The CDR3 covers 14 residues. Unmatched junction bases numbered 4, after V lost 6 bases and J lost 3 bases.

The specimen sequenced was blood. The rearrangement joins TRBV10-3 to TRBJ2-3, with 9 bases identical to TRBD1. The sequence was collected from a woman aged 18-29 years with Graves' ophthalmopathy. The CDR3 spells CAIRGQGGTDTQYF. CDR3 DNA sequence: TGTGCCATCAGGGGACAGGGTGGAACAGATACGCAGTATTTT.